This T cell receptor (beta chain) was recovered during a study of shared clonotypes between healthy human individuals. Turning to this clone: Its antigen is unknown.

Study results and caveats: What naive subsets generally showed was a larger estimated richness than memory subsets showed. Lower generation probabilities were found for non-shared clonotypes than for those shared by all four donors.

This CDR3 region has 15 residues. The germline CDR1 and CDR2 sequences are SQVTM and ANQGSEA. V lost 6 bases and J lost 3, with 19 bases in between. Several immunoSEQ plates held equal portions of the genomic DNA taken from each subset. Sequenced by immunoSEQ multiplex PCR; TCRdb stores in-frame clones only, minus some. The profile covers over a million clones, with 75% to 80% appearing a single time and more than 0.5% taken by the ten largest. The genes are TRBV29-1 and TRBJ2-3; D could derive from TRBD1 or TRBD2 (5 bases each). The TCR originated in a man in his late teens or twenties in good health. Some clones in this sample may be carry-over from other donors' samples. The source material was memory CD4+ T cells from PBMCs. The subset is: CD45RA-negative fraction. In DNA, the CDR3 is TGCAGCGTGAGAGGGACGTCAGCTCAAACAGATACGCAGTATTTT. This gives the protein CSVRGTSAQTDTQYF.